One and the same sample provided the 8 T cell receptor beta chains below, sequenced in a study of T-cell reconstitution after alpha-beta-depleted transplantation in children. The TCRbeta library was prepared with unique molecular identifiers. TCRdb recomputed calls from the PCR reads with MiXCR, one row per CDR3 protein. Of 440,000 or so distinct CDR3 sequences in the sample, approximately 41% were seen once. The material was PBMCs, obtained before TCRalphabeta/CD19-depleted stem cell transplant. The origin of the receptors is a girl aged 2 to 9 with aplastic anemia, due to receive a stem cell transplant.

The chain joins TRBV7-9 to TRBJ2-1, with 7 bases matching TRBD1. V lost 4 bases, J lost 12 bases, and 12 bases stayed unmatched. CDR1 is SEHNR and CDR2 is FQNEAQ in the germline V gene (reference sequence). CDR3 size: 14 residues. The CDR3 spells CASSSPPDRVMQFF. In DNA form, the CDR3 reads TGTGCCAGCAGCTCCCCTCCCGACAGGGTGATGCAGTTCTTC.

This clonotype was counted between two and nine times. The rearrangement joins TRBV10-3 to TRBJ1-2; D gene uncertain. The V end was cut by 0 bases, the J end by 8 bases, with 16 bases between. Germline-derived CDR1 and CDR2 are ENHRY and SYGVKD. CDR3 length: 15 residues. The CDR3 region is CAISESGTSVRGYTF. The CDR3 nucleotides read TGTGCCATCAGTGAGTCGGGCACGTCGGTGAGAGGCTACACCTTC.

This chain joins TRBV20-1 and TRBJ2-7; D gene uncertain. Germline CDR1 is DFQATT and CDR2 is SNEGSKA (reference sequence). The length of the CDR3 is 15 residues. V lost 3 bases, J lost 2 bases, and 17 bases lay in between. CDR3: CSARIYRAVTYEQYF. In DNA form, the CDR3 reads TGCAGTGCTAGGATTTATCGGGCCGTAACCTACGAGCAGTACTTC.

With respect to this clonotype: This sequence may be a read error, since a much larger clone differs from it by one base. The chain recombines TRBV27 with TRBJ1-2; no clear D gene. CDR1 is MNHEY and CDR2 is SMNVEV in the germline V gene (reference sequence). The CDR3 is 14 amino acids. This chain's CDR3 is CASSLFWGNYGDTF. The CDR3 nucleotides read TGTGCCAGCAGTTTATTTTGGGGAAACTATGGCGACACCTTC.

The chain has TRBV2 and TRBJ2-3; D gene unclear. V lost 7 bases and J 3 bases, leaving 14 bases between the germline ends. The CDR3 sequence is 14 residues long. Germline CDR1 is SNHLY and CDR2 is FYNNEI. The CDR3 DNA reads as TGTGCCAGCAACGGCAGGAAGGGAACAGATACGCAGTATTTT. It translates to CASNGRKGTDTQYF.

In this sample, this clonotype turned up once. Here the CDR3 DNA reads TGCAGTGCCCACTTCGACAAGTCCAATCAGCCCCAGCATTTT. Translation gives CSAHFDKSNQPQHF. The gene calls are TRBV20-1 and TRBJ1-5; D call uncertain. The length of the CDR3 is 14 residues. Germline CDR1 reads DFQATT; CDR2 reads SNEGSKA (reference sequence). V was cut by 6 bases and J by 3 bases, with 15 bases left in between.

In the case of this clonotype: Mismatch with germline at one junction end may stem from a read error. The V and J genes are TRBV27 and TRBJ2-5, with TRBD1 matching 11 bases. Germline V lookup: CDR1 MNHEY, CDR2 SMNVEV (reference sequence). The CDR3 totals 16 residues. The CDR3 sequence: CASSRRTGGVKETHYF. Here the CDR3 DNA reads TGTGCCAGCAGCCGACGGACAGGGGGCGTAAAAGAGACCCATTACTTC.

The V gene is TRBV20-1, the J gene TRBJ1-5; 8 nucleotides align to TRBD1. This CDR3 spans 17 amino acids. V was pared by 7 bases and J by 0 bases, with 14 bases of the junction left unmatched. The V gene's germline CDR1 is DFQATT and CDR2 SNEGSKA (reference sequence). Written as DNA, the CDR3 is TGCAGTGTCTGGACAGGGTCAAACGCTGATAGCAATCAGCCCCAGCATTTT. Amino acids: CSVWTGSNADSNQPQHF.